Shown below are 29 T cell receptor beta chains from a single sample sequenced in a study of vaccination and CD4 T cells after COVID-19. As for treatment: approximately nine-day PBMC culture with coronavirus spike peptide pools or control peptides (ViraFEST assay). No antigens are known for them. Scientists ran DNA taken from cultured CD4+ T cells through the Oncomine TCR Beta short-read assay for sequencing. TCRdb re-derived calls from the PCR reads in MiXCR, one entry per CDR3 protein. The sample contains 6,000 to 8,500 distinct CDR3 sequences, 61% of which appear only once. The sample comprised CD4+ T cells from blood, cultured in vitro. Source of these receptors: a human donor who had recovered from COVID-19.

This chain connects TRBV20-1 to TRBJ1-5, with a weak D call TRBD1 (5 bases). This CDR3 region has 15 residues. Germline CDR1 reads DFQATT; CDR2 reads SNEGSKA (reference sequence). Trimming cost V 3 bases and J 1 base, with 13 bases left between them. CDR3 sequence (DNA): TGCAGTGCTAGCCCTCAGGGACTGAGCAATCAGCCCCAGCATTTT. Translating gives CSASPQGLSNQPQHF.

The chain joins TRBV20-1 to TRBJ1-1; no clear D gene. V gave up 3 bases and J gave up 0 bases, with 2 bases separating them. The V gene's germline CDR1 is DFQATT and CDR2 SNEGSKA (reference sequence). This CDR3 region has 11 residues. The DNA of the CDR3 is TGCAGTGCTAGTATGAACACTGAAGCTTTCTTT. As protein: CSASMNTEAFF.

The chain is built from TRBV5-3 and TRBJ2-7; D gene uncertain. TRBV5-3 is labeled an ORF, and its function is uncertain. The CDR3 loop spans 15 amino acids. V lost 2 bases and J lost 3, with 15 bases in between. DNA of the CDR3: TGTGCCAGAAGCTTTACGAGGCCCCAAGGCTACGAGCAGTACTTC. Encoded protein: CARSFTRPQGYEQYF.

V is TRBV3-1 and J is TRBJ2-7, with D perhaps assigned TRBD1 or TRBD2 (5 bases each). CDR1 and CDR2 (germline): LGHDT, YNNKEL (reference sequence). The CDR3 has 17 amino acids. The ends were cut back, 1 base at V and 0 bases at J, with 16 bases in the middle. The CDR3 is CASSQGIWGLGSYEQYF. The DNA of the CDR3 is TGTGCCAGCAGCCAAGGAATTTGGGGGTTGGGCTCCTACGAGCAGTACTTC.

The chain combines TRBV6-1 with TRBJ2-2; D gene unclear. V was clipped by 4 bases and J by 5 bases, with 8 bases between them. This CDR3 comprises 13 residues. Germline assignment: CDR1 MNHNS and CDR2 SASEGT. CDR3 coding DNA: TGTGCCAGCAGTGTAACCCGGACCGGGGAGCTGTTTTTT. Its translation is CASSVTRTGELFF.

The rearrangement joins TRBV19 to TRBJ2-7; D possibly corresponds to TRBD2 (6 bases). This CDR3 is 14 amino acids long. Germline assignment: CDR1 LNHDA and CDR2 SQIVND (reference sequence). Trimming cost V 7 bases and J 3 bases, with 16 bases left between them. The CDR3 loop reads CASNSGRKDYEQYF. In DNA, the CDR3 is TGTGCCAGTAACTCAGGGAGGAAGGACTACGAGCAGTACTTC.

This clonotype was found a few times. V is TRBV11-3 and J is TRBJ1-1, with D possibly TRBD1 on 5 matching bases. V dropped 4 bases and J dropped 3 bases, with 12 bases sitting between them. The length of the CDR3 is 14 residues. Germline V gene lookup returns CDR1 SGHNT and CDR2 YENEEA. This CDR3 is CASSSRDRYTEAFF. In DNA form, the CDR3 reads TGTGCCAGCAGCTCGAGGGACCGCTACACTGAAGCTTTCTTT.

V and J are TRBV9 and TRBJ1-2; D remains ambiguous. Germline V gene lookup returns CDR1 SGDLS and CDR2 YYNGEE. The CDR3 is 13 residues long. V lost 0 bases to trimming and J lost 1 base, with 4 bases between them. CDR3 nucleotides: TGTGCCAGCAGCGTAGGTCATAACTATGGCTACACCTTC. Residues: CASSVGHNYGYTF.

The chain carries TRBV20-1 and TRBJ2-5; TRBD1 is a possible D gene (5 bases). This CDR3 region has 17 residues. Germline V CDR1 and CDR2: DFQATT, SNEGSKA (reference sequence). Trimming left V 0 bases short and J 0 bases short, with 17 bases between. CDR3 protein: CSAREGKQGAYQETQYF. The DNA for the CDR3 is TGCAGTGCTAGAGAAGGGAAACAAGGGGCCTACCAAGAGACCCAGTACTTC.

This sequence joins TRBV19 and TRBJ1-2; 7 bases line up with TRBD1. This CDR3 region has 14 residues. With V trimmed by 6 bases and J by 2 bases, 6 bases remained unmatched. Looked up from germline, CDR1 is LNHDA and CDR2 is SQIVND (reference sequence). CDR3 nucleotide sequence: TGTGCCAGTAGGGGGGGACAGACCAACTATGGCTACACCTTC. It yields the protein CASRGGQTNYGYTF.

The chain couples TRBV4-1 to TRBJ2-4; possibly TRBD1 for D (5 bases). The V gene's germline CDR1 is MGHRA and CDR2 YSYEKL. The V end lost 1 base, the J end lost 2 bases, and 18 bases lay between the germline ends. The CDR3 is 18 amino acids. The CDR3 DNA reads as TGCGCCAGCAGCCAAGGAAGGAGTGGAGTGGGGCCCAAAAACATTCAGTACTTC. Its translation: CASSQGRSGVGPKNIQYF.

This clonotype was counted only a few times. The chain joins TRBV20-1 to TRBJ1-1; D is undetermined. V was trimmed by 4 bases and J by 0 bases, leaving 12 bases between them. The CDR3 runs 14 residues. CDR1 and CDR2 (germline): DFQATT, SNEGSKA (reference sequence). In DNA form, the CDR3 reads TGCAGTGCTATACGAGGAGTGCTGAACACTGAAGCTTTCTTT. Its translation is CSAIRGVLNTEAFF.

This chain links TRBV7-2 with TRBJ2-1; 7 nucleotides agree with TRBD2. Germline trimming cut 1 base from V and 4 bases from J; bases unmatched to any gene: 7. The germline V gene has CDR1 SGHTA and CDR2 FQGNSA. The CDR3 runs to 16 residues. Written as DNA, the CDR3 is TGTGCCAGCAGCTTAGTATGGCGGGGGTCTTACAATGAGCAGTTCTTC. Protein product: CASSLVWRGSYNEQFF.

This clonotype was observed a few times. The chain couples TRBV20-1 to TRBJ1-1; D is unresolved. The CDR3 consists of 13 residues. Looked up from germline, CDR1 is DFQATT and CDR2 is SNEGSKA (reference sequence). The V and J ends lost 4 bases and 2 bases respectively, with 11 bases between them. The CDR3 nucleotides are TGCAGTGCTACTCGAGACGGAAACACTGAAGCTTTCTTT. Translating it yields CSATRDGNTEAFF.

This rearrangement joins TRBV2 to TRBJ2-3, with D tentatively TRBD2 (6 bases). From germline, CDR1 is SNHLY and CDR2 FYNNEI. Trimming pared 7 bases from V and 6 bases from J, leaving 17 bases between. The CDR3 has 14 amino acids. This CDR3 is CASMKLALADTQYF. CDR3 DNA sequence: TGTGCCAGCATGAAACTAGCTTTGGCCGATACGCAGTATTTT.

The chain combines TRBV5-1 with TRBJ1-1; possibly TRBD1 for D (5 bases). Germline values: CDR1 SGHRS, CDR2 YFSETQ. V was trimmed by 2 bases and J by 7 bases, leaving 15 bases between them. This CDR3 has 14 residues. CDR3 amino acids: CASSFVEGSIEAFF. The CDR3 DNA follows: TGCGCCAGCAGCTTTGTTGAGGGGAGTATTGAAGCTTTCTTT.

V is TRBV28 and J is TRBJ2-7; 13 nucleotides line up with TRBD2. J lost 5 bases, V lost 6 bases, and 7 bases had no gene match. This CDR3 has 15 residues. Germline lookup yields CDR1 MDHEN and CDR2 SYDVKM. CDR3 in DNA: TGTGCCAGCAGCACGGGGACTAGCGGGGTAAACGAGCAGTACTTC. It encodes CASSTGTSGVNEQYF.

The chain is built from TRBV19 and TRBJ1-2; 9 bases map to TRBD1. Germline values: CDR1 LNHDA, CDR2 SQIVND (reference sequence). V trimming: 7 bases; J trimming: 5 bases; junction bases outside the gene matches: 11. The CDR3 has 15 amino acids. CDR3 bases: TGTGCCAGTACCCCGGGGACAGGGTTTCGGTATGGCTACACCTTC. Its translation is CASTPGTGFRYGYTF.

This chain links TRBV27 with TRBJ2-4; D perhaps matches TRBD2 (5 bases). The ends were cut back, 4 bases at V and 0 bases at J, with 13 bases in the middle. The CDR3 is 16 residues long. CDR1 and CDR2 (germline): MNHEY, SMNVEV (reference sequence). The CDR3 reads CASSSPGLVAKNIQYF. The DNA for the CDR3 is TGTGCCAGCAGTTCTCCCGGACTGGTAGCCAAAAACATTCAGTACTTC.

This chain links TRBV7-9 with TRBJ2-7; 8 nucleotides line up with TRBD1. The J segment lost 0 bases and the V segment lost 7 bases, leaving 11 bases of the junction unmatched. Germline V CDR1 and CDR2: SEHNR, FQNEAQ (reference sequence). The CDR3 loop spans 16 amino acids. For the CDR3, the DNA is TGTGCCAGCACCTCACTCCGGGACAGGTACTCCTACGAGCAGTACTTC. This sequence encodes CASTSLRDRYSYEQYF.

This clonotype turned up a few times. The chain uses TRBV7-2 and TRBJ2-3; D is unresolved. Germline CDR1 and CDR2: SGHTA and FQGNSA. This CDR3 has 13 amino acids. Trimming shortened V by 2 bases and J by 2 bases, and 5 bases separated the two germline ends. The CDR3 DNA is TGTGCCAGCAGCTTAATGGCCACAGATACGCAGTATTTT. Its translation is CASSLMATDTQYF.

The rearrangement links TRBV2 to TRBJ2-6; perhaps TRBD2 as D (5 bases). V was pared by 6 bases and J by 3 bases, with 12 bases between. The length of the CDR3 is 15 residues. The V gene's germline CDR1 is SNHLY and CDR2 FYNNEI. CDR3 region: CASSRGVSGANVLTF. CDR3 nucleotides: TGTGCCAGCAGCCGGGGTGTGAGTGGGGCCAACGTCCTGACTTTC.

V is TRBV6-4 and J is TRBJ1-1; unclear D gene. The CDR3 has 13 amino acids. In germline, CDR1 is MRHNA, CDR2 SNTAGT. V lost 0 bases and J lost 1, with 3 bases in between. CDR3 in DNA: TGTGCCAGCAGTGACTCATGGAACACTGAAGCTTTCTTT. Its protein product is CASSDSWNTEAFF.

The chain has TRBV11-3 and TRBJ2-5; D is tentatively TRBD1 or TRBD2 (5 bases each). The CDR3 extends over 14 amino acids. V dropped 7 bases and J dropped 8 bases, with 20 bases sitting between them. The germline V gene encodes CDR1 SGHNT and CDR2 YENEEA. The CDR3 DNA reads as TGTGCCAGCACCTGGGGAAGGGCCCGGGACACCCAGTACTTC. Translating it yields CASTWGRARDTQYF.

The V and J genes are TRBV19 and TRBJ1-1, with 8 bases aligning to TRBD1. Germline loops: CDR1 LNHDA, CDR2 SQIVND (reference sequence). This CDR3 comprises 14 residues. The junction had 1 base not matched to a gene; V was cut back by 2 bases and J by 2 bases. In DNA form, the CDR3 reads TGTGCCAGTAGTATACAGGGGGCTAACACTGAAGCTTTCTTT. Its protein product is CASSIQGANTEAFF. Complete variable domain (other parts from reference TRBV19 and TRBJ1-1): DGGITQSPKYLFRKEGQNVTLSCEQNLNHDAMYWYRQDPGQGLRLIYYSQIVNDFQKGDIAEGYSVSREKKESFPLTVTSAQKNPTAFYLCASSIQGANTEAFFGQGTRLTVV.

V and J are TRBV6-5 and TRBJ2-5, with TRBD1 matching 10 bases. In germline, CDR1 is MNHEY, CDR2 SVGAGI. The CDR3 loop spans 15 amino acids. J lost 8 bases, V lost 4 bases, and 10 bases had no gene match. The CDR3 region is CASSSATGGPGTQYF. For the CDR3, the DNA is TGTGCCAGCAGTTCCGCGACAGGGGGCCCGGGCACCCAGTACTTC.

The count of this clonotype is one. The chain combines TRBV20-1 with TRBJ1-1, with 8 nucleotides matching TRBD1. The CDR3 loop spans 16 amino acids. Germline V gene data show CDR1 as DFQATT and CDR2 as SNEGSKA (reference sequence). V lost 3 bases to trimming and J lost 5 bases; unmatched junction nucleotides: 14. CDR3 in amino acids: CSARDRVGGVRTEAFF. CDR3 DNA sequence: TGCAGTGCTAGGGACAGGGTTGGAGGGGTAAGAACTGAAGCTTTCTTT.

This clonotype was picked up one time. The CDR3 loop is CASSFARSTHTQYF. CDR3 sequence (DNA): TGTGCCAGCAGTTTCGCCCGTTCCACTCATACGCAGTATTTT. The chain combines TRBV12-3 or TRBV12-4 with TRBJ2-3; D gene ambiguous. This CDR3 is 14 amino acids long. The V end lost 3 bases, the J end lost 7 bases, and 14 bases lay between the germline ends.

This clonotype was detected a few times. This rearrangement joins TRBV28 to TRBJ2-1; D tentatively fits TRBD1 or TRBD2 (5 bases each). Trimming took off 5 bases at V and 5 bases at J, with 13 bases between the two ends. This CDR3 is 14 amino acids long. CDR1 is MDHEN and CDR2 is SYDVKM in the germline V gene. The CDR3, as DNA: TGTGCCAGCAGTCCCGGGACCGTCGACAATGAGCAGTTCTTC. Encoded protein: CASSPGTVDNEQFF.